These T cell receptor beta chains were read from a single sample in a study of T cells in Graves' hyperthyroidism and ophthalmopathy. TCRdb reprocessed the multiplex PCR reads with MiXCR, giving one entry per CDR3 protein. The sample includes roughly 570,000 distinct CDR3 sequences, less than 20% of them seen just once. The sample taken for sequencing was blood. The receptors here all came from a woman younger than 45 with Graves' hyperthyroidism. Each CDR3 is given with its conserved first and last residue. Size tells how often a clone was seen (once, few, many) or the class of an expanded clone, and some rows leave it out.

CDR3: CSVEVRNTEAFF; V: TRBV29-1; J: TRBJ1-1; size: NA
CDR3: CATSRVPGPNSGNTIYF; V: TRBV15; J: TRBJ1-3; size: NA
CDR3: CATSGTDTQYF; V: TRBV24-1; J: TRBJ2-3; size: NA
CDR3: CASSPRIAGGQETQYF; V: TRBV9; J: TRBJ2-5; size: NA
CDR3: CATSDLVTSGEQFF; V: TRBV24-1; J: TRBJ2-1; size: many
CDR3: CASSGRNRGADTQYF; V: TRBV5-4; J: TRBJ2-3; size: NA
CDR3: CSVEHYEQFF; V: TRBV29-1; J: TRBJ2-1; size: few
CDR3: CASSLDTTDTQYF; V: TRBV12-3/TRBV12-4; J: TRBJ2-3; size: many
CDR3: CASGEQGANEKLFF; V: TRBV19; J: TRBJ1-4; size: NA
CDR3: CASSLARTSAYEQYF; V: TRBV12-3/TRBV12-4; J: TRBJ2-7; size: NA
CDR3: CATSDSLGAGNQPQHF; V: TRBV24-1; J: TRBJ1-5; size: NA
CDR3: CASSQAGLTEAFF; V: TRBV3-1; J: TRBJ1-1; size: many
CDR3: CASSKDAAGGNQPQHF; V: TRBV2; J: TRBJ1-5; size: many
CDR3: CAWSSRLASSYNEQFF; V: TRBV30; J: TRBJ2-1; size: NA
CDR3: CASSYRDSAETQYF; V: TRBV6-2/TRBV6-3; J: TRBJ2-5; size: many
CDR3: CASSLDTSANSPLHF; V: TRBV12-3/TRBV12-4; J: TRBJ1-6; size: many
CDR3: CASSRDGGFDTEAFF; V: TRBV11-2; J: TRBJ1-1; size: many
CDR3: CSVTHGTSDEQYF; V: TRBV29-1; J: TRBJ2-7; size: many
CDR3: CASSLTRDRGNTGELFF; V: TRBV7-3; J: TRBJ2-2; size: few
CDR3: CASSPNTLYEQYF; V: TRBV7-2; J: TRBJ2-7; size: few
CDR3: CSVETGDGTDTQYF; V: TRBV29-1; J: TRBJ2-3; size: many
CDR3: CASSWLRDRSTDTQYF; V: TRBV5-1; J: TRBJ2-3; size: NA
CDR3: CASSYGNRGGQPQHF; V: TRBV6-9; J: TRBJ1-5; size: NA
CDR3: CASSQIWDGNTEAFF; V: TRBV3-1; J: TRBJ1-1; size: few
CDR3: CAISPFRSLNTGELFF; V: TRBV10-3; J: TRBJ2-2; size: many
CDR3: CASRRSDGHQGREQYF; V: TRBV27; J: TRBJ2-7; size: many
CDR3: CSAAGTSVQETQYF; V: TRBV20-1; J: TRBJ2-5; size: many
CDR3: CASSEGQGADEQYF; V: TRBV25-1; J: TRBJ2-7; size: NA
CDR3: CASSYSVEQGADETQYF; V: TRBV6-6; J: TRBJ2-5; size: many
CDR3: CASSLDTGGYNEQFF; V: TRBV7-8; J: TRBJ2-1; size: many
CDR3: CASSVPNIGNQPQHF; V: TRBV10-2; J: TRBJ1-5; size: few
CDR3: CASRARTSGSLYNEQFF; V: TRBV19; J: TRBJ2-1; size: NA
CDR3: CASSQRKLAYEQYF; V: TRBV3-1; J: TRBJ2-7; size: many
CDR3: CASRDSTDTQYF; V: TRBV7-2; J: TRBJ2-3; size: many
CDR3: CASSPKGPAGNYEQYF; V: TRBV7-9; J: TRBJ2-7; size: few
CDR3: CASSLNWGRDTEAFF; V: TRBV11-2; J: TRBJ1-1; size: many
CDR3: CASSQPRQGDEQYF; V: TRBV7-9; J: TRBJ2-7; size: many
CDR3: CASSPLPLGEQYF; V: TRBV18; J: TRBJ2-7; size: NA
CDR3: CASRRTDLFF; V: TRBV6-2/TRBV6-3; J: TRBJ2-1; size: NA
CDR3: CASSYGTGTVDTEAFF; V: TRBV6-5; J: TRBJ1-1; size: many
CDR3: CASRETGGGELFF; V: TRBV5-5; J: TRBJ2-2; size: many
CDR3: CASSLQGHQPQHF; V: TRBV11-2; J: TRBJ1-5; size: few
CDR3: CASSQEGREPQYF; V: TRBV4-1; J: TRBJ2-5; size: few
CDR3: CASSSGHPEAEDTQYF; V: TRBV11-3; J: TRBJ2-3; size: few
CDR3: CASSSLGTGLNQPQHF; V: TRBV7-9; J: TRBJ1-5; size: many
CDR3: CASSLLAGEKYEQYF; V: TRBV5-5; J: TRBJ2-7; size: NA
CDR3: CSARDHGNTEAFF; V: TRBV20-1; J: TRBJ1-1; size: many
CDR3: CASSLGTGFDYEQYF; V: TRBV5-1; J: TRBJ2-7; size: many
CDR3: CASEWSGVAGELFF; V: TRBV6-1; J: TRBJ2-2; size: few
CDR3: CASSGLGTSGSRSYNEQFF; V: TRBV7-2; J: TRBJ2-1; size: NA
CDR3: CASSQSSAAYGYTF; V: TRBV4-2; J: TRBJ1-2; size: NA
CDR3: CASSQLAPRTDTQYF; V: TRBV14; J: TRBJ2-3; size: many
CDR3: CASSSGTSSAFF; V: TRBV7-9; J: TRBJ1-1; size: once
CDR3: CASSLAIAGTPSNEQFF; V: TRBV12-3/TRBV12-4; J: TRBJ2-1; size: many
CDR3: CASSLGSHGRVVPLGEQYF; V: TRBV27; J: TRBJ2-7; size: many
CDR3: CASSPHGGDEQFF; V: TRBV7-7; J: TRBJ2-1; size: few
CDR3: CASSRGTIGGVGFNTEAFF; V: TRBV27; J: TRBJ1-1; size: many
CDR3: CASGFAGIGSHEQYF; V: TRBV12-5; J: TRBJ2-7; size: NA
CDR3: CASRRGVNTEAFF; V: TRBV5-1; J: TRBJ1-1; size: many
CDR3: CASSVAPTTGEDTQYF; V: TRBV5-5; J: TRBJ2-3; size: NA